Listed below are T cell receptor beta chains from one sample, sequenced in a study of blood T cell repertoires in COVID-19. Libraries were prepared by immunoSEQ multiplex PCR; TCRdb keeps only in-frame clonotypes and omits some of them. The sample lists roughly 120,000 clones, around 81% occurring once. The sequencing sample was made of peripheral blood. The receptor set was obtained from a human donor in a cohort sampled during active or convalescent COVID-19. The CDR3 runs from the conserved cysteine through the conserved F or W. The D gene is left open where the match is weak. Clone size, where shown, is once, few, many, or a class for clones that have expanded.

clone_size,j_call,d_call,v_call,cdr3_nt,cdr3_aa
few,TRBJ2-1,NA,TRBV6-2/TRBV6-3,TGTGCCAGCAGTTTAGGTAGCGGAGGGGCCCACTACAATGAGCAGTTCTTC,CASSLGSGGAHYNEQFF
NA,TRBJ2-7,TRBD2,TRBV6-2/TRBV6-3,TGTGCCAGCAGTGACCGGACTAGCGGGAGGTACGAGCAGTACTTC,CASSDRTSGRYEQYF
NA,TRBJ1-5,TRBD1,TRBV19,TGTGCCAGTATCCGGACAGGGGATAATCAGCCCCAGCATTTT,CASIRTGDNQPQHF
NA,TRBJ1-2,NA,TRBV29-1,TGCAGCGCAGACAGTCACTTCTATGGCTACACCTTC,CSADSHFYGYTF
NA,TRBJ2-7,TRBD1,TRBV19,TGTGCCAGCAAACAGGGGACCTCGGGCGAGCAGTACTTC,CASKQGTSGEQYF
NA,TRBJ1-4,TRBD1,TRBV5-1,TGCGCCAGCAGCTGGACAGGGCCGGATGAAAAACTGTTTTTT,CASSWTGPDEKLFF
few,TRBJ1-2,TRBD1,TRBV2,TGTGCCAGCAGGGACGTCGGGACAGGGGGGAATGGCTACACCTTC,CASRDVGTGGNGYTF
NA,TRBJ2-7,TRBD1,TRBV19,TGTGCCAAGGGCAGGGGGCGTGCTCGGTTC,CAKGRGRARF
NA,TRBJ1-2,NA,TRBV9,TGTGCCAGCAGCGTAGGGAGGGCCCTCCGGCGTGGCTACACCTTC,CASSVGRALRRGYTF
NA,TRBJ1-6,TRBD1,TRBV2,TGTGCCAGCAGTGAAGACCGGGACAGAAATTCACCCCTCCACTTT,CASSEDRDRNSPLHF
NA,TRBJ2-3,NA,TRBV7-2,TGTGCCAGCAGCTTGCCCGGGTACACAGATACGCAGTATTTT,CASSLPGYTDTQYF
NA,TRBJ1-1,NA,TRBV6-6,TGTGCCAGCAGCCTCCAACGGGCGGGGGGCACTGAAGCTTTCTTT,CASSLQRAGGTEAFF
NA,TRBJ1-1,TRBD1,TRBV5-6,TGTGCCAGCAGCATCGACAGGGGGCGAGTCAATGCTTTCTTT,CASSIDRGRVNAFF
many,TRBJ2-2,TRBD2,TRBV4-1,TGCGCCAGCAGCCAAGGATCGGGACTAGCGGGAGGGACGAACACCGGGGAGCTGTTTTTT,CASSQGSGLAGGTNTGELFF
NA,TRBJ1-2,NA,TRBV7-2,TGTGCCAGCAGCTTTACCAACAGGGAATATGGGGGCTACACCTTC,CASSFTNREYGGYTF
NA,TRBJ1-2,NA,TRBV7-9,TGTGCCAGCAGCGATAACGATTGGGGAGGGGATGGCTACACCTTC,CASSDNDWGGDGYTF
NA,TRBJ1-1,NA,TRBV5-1,TGCGCCAGCAGCGGTTCCCAGAGGACTGAAGCTTTCTTT,CASSGSQRTEAFF
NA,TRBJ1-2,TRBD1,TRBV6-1,TGTGCCAGCAGTGAAACAGGGGGATGGGGATATGGCTACACCTTC,CASSETGGWGYGYTF
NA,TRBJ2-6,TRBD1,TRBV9,TGTGCCAGCAGTAACAACTTCCGGGACAGGGCGTCTGGGGCCAACGTCCTGACTTTC,CASSNNFRDRASGANVLTF
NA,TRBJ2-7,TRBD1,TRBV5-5,TGTGCCAGCAGCCCGACAGGGCTCCCCTACGAGCAGTACTTC,CASSPTGLPYEQYF
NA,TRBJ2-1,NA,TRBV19,TGTGCCAGTAGTATCCTCCCCTCAACCGGCAGACATGGTGAGCAGTTCTTC,CASSILPSTGRHGEQFF
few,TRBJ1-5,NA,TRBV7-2,TGTGCCAGCAGCCCTACTACGAATCAGCCCCAGCATTTT,CASSPTTNQPQHF
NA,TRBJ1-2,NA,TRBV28,TGTGCCAGCAGTTACGGGGATAACTATGGCTACACCTTC,CASSYGDNYGYTF